This T cell receptor (beta chain) was identified during a study of blood T cell repertoires in COVID-19. Study in general: Some COVID-19 samples were acute and others convalescent; all came from the United States, Italy and Spain.

This clone was detected only a few times. Produced via immunoSEQ multiplex PCR; TCRdb's table is partial and in-frame only. This table holds 9,500 to 15,000 clones, around 70% found once. The CDR3 runs to 13 residues. Germline CDR1 reads SNHLY; CDR2 reads FYNNEI. V shed 6 bases, J shed 4 bases, and the junction held 0 bases outside the gene matches. The receptor's source is a man in his sixties with COVID-19, enrolled during active disease. The chain employs TRBV2 and TRBJ2-2; 9 bases are shared with TRBD2. Input material: peripheral blood. CDR3 in amino acids: CASRTSGTGELFF. The CDR3 DNA sequence: TGTGCCAGCAGGACTAGCGGCACCGGGGAGCTGTTTTTT.